The clone carrying this T cell receptor (beta chain) was seen ten or more times. The antigen is not known. TCRdb processed the PCR reads anew with MiXCR; each CDR3 protein has one entry. Of 45,000 to 65,000 distinct CDR3 sequences in the sample, around 27% were seen once. The sample comes from a study of molecular identifiers for immune sequencing clone quantification. The study, taken as a whole, reports: It was shown that clones above 20 RNA copies held over 97% of effector molecules, but under 1% in naive cells.

Sequenced input: naive CD8+ T cells from blood, with Jurkat cell RNA spiked in. Documented subset: FACS-sorted CD8+CD4-CCR7+CD45RA+ naive T cells. The receptor's source is a human donor in good health. Some libraries in this study had Jurkat cell RNA spiked in.

CDR3 nucleotides: TGTGCCAGCAGCTTAGTTCCCGGACAACAAGAGACCCAGTACTTC. Protein product: CASSLVPGQQETQYF. The V and J genes are TRBV5-5 and TRBJ2-5; D is perhaps TRBD1 (5 bases). V dropped 2 bases and J dropped 2 bases, with 13 bases sitting between them. In germline, CDR1 is SGHKS, CDR2 YYEKEE (reference sequence). This CDR3 comprises 15 residues.